Detailed here is one T cell receptor (beta chain). This specimen comes from a study of blood T cell repertoires in COVID-19. Study-wide background: Nucleic acid was either cDNA or gDNA, and it came from T cells, B-cell-depleted T cells, or PBMCs.

Only in-frame clones appear in the TCRdb table, and some are missing; sequencing was by immunoSEQ multiplex PCR. This table holds some 96,000 clones, over 75% found once. The sample comprised peripheral blood. The clonotype originates from a man in his 60s with acute or convalescent COVID-19.

CDR3 in amino acids: CASSSRDNSYNEQFF. The CDR3 bases are TGTGCCAGCAGCTCCCGGGACAACTCCTACAATGAGCAGTTCTTC. The rearrangement joins TRBV11-2 to TRBJ2-1; tentatively, D is TRBD1 (6 bases). Germline assignment: CDR1 SGHAT and CDR2 FQNNGV. The CDR3 consists of 15 residues. V was shortened by 4 bases and J by 0 bases, with 10 bases between the two germline ends.